This T cell receptor (beta chain) was obtained from a study of regulatory T cells in long-lasting Graves disease. This clonotype appeared many times. Time point: persistent/refractory GD, antithyroid drugs over 5 years with positive TRAb. The TCR library was made from RNA that had been extracted from PBMCs in TRIzol. The ends were cut back, 6 bases at V and 4 bases at J, with 28 bases in the middle. The CDR3 loop spans 19 amino acids. In building TCR beta libraries, iRepertoire HTBI primers were used together with Arm-PCR of CDR3 regions. TCRdb ran MiXCR on the multiplex PCR reads and lists one entry per CDR3 protein. The sample holds 350,000 to 450,000 distinct CDR3 sequences, roughly 23% seen once.

The V call is TRBV12-3 or TRBV12-4, the J call TRBJ1-5; D is unresolved. The origin of this receptor is a woman aged 40 to 55 with Graves disease. This specimen was peripheral blood mononuclear cells (PBMCs), taken when the disease was refractory, from a patient treated with antithyroid drugs. CDR3 amino acids: CASRPGNRGITKGNQPQHF. Here the CDR3 DNA reads TGTGCCAGCAGGCCCGGGAATCGCGGTATCACTAAAGGTAATCAGCCCCAGCATTTT.